Below are 3 T cell receptor beta chains sequenced from a single sample in a study of cytomegalovirus exposure and HLA in healthy donors. With 60 Vbeta and 13 Jbeta primers, the PCR was carried out. TCRdb's copy holds only in-frame clones and misses some; the assay was immunoSEQ multiplex PCR. The table has some 200,000 clones, over 75% seen once; the top ten hold approximately 0.23%. The material sequenced was PBMCs. The receptors shown here come from a girl under three years old in good health and CMV-seronegative.

This chain connects TRBV5-4 to TRBJ1-2; D might be TRBD1 (5 bases). Germline CDR1 is SGHNT and CDR2 is YYREEE (reference sequence). The CDR3 is 13 amino acids. V gave up 2 bases and J gave up 2 bases, with 7 bases separating them. CDR3 nucleotides: TGTGCCAGCAGCTTCCCAGGGAACTATGGCTACACCTTC. Its protein is CASSFPGNYGYTF.

The chain combines TRBV6-1 with TRBJ2-2, with D hard to call. The CDR3 is 13 amino acids. Deletions cut 4 bases from V and 2 bases from J, with 5 bases between. Germline CDR1 reads MNHNS; CDR2 reads SASEGT. In DNA form, the CDR3 reads TGTGCCAGCAGTGCAGTTAACACCGGGGAGCTGTTTTTT. Its translation is CASSAVNTGELFF.

V usage is TRBV30 and J usage is TRBJ2-1, with 8 bases fitting TRBD2. The CDR3 totals 12 residues. The V gene end was trimmed by 0 bases and the J gene end by 13 bases; junction bases not matched to a gene: 5. The germline V gene has CDR1 GTSNPN and CDR2 SVGIG (reference sequence). The CDR3 region is CAWSVGLVRQFF. The CDR3 DNA reads as TGTGCCTGGAGTGTGGGACTAGTTAGACAGTTCTTC.